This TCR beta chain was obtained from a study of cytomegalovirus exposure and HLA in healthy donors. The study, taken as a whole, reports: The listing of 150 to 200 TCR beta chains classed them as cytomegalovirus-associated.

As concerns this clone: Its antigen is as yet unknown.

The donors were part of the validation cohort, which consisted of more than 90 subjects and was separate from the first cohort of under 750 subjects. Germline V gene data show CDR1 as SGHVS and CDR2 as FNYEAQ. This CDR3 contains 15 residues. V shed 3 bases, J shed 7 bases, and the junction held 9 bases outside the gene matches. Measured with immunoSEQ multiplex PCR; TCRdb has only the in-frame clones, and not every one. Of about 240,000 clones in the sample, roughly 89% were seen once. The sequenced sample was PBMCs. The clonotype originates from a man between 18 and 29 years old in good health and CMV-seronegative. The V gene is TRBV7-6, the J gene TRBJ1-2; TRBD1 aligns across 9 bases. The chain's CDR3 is CASSFLLGTGCGYTF. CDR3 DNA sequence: TGTGCCAGCAGCTTCCTCCTCGGGACAGGGTGTGGCTACACCTTC.